Shown below are 31 T cell receptor beta chains from a single sample sequenced in a study of cytomegalovirus exposure and HLA in healthy donors. A multiplex PCR was run with 60 Vbeta primers and 13 Jbeta primers. The method was immunoSEQ multiplex PCR; TCRdb's version includes in-frame clones alone and lacks a portion of them. The table records 150,000 or so clones, approximately 84% of them present only once. Sequencing was done on a sample of PBMCs. These receptors were taken from a boy younger than 10 in good health and CMV-seronegative.

This rearrangement joins TRBV6-5 to TRBJ1-2; a possible D gene is TRBD1 (5 bases). V was pared by 5 bases and J by 8 bases, with 9 bases between. The CDR3 is made up of 11 amino acids. Germline V lookup: CDR1 MNHEY, CDR2 SVGAGI. CDR3 DNA sequence: TGTGCCAGCAGTCCCGGGGGAGGCTACACCTTC. Its translation is CASSPGGGYTF.

The table lists this clone with a few counts. This chain uses TRBV29-1 with TRBJ2-7, with no clear D. Trimming took 6 bases from V and 3 from J, leaving 9 bases between them. The CDR3 is made up of 11 amino acids. Germline CDR1 is SQVTM and CDR2 is ANQGSEA. CDR3 sequence reads: CSVNRDYEQYF. The CDR3, as DNA: TGCAGCGTCAACAGAGACTACGAGCAGTACTTC.

The chain carries TRBV14 and TRBJ2-5; a weak D match, TRBD1 (5 bases). The CDR3 length is 15 residues. From germline, CDR1 is SGHDN and CDR2 FVKESK. Trimming removed 2 bases from V and 2 bases from J, with 12 bases in between. The CDR3 DNA sequence: TGTGCCAGCAGCCAACTATCAGGGTTGCAAGAGACCCAGTACTTC. As protein: CASSQLSGLQETQYF.

This CDR3 is CASSPRGLAGAPNEQFF. The CDR3 DNA reads TGTGCCAGCAGCCCTAGGGGACTAGCGGGAGCTCCTAATGAGCAGTTCTTC. V and J are TRBV11-1 and TRBJ2-1, with 14 bases lining up with TRBD2. The CDR3 sequence is 17 residues long. CDR1 and CDR2 (germline): SGHAT, FQDESV (reference sequence). The V segment lost 5 bases and the J segment 7 bases; nucleotides outside the gene matches: 10. The full variable domain, rest sourced from reference TRBV11-1 and TRBJ2-1, is EAEVAQSPRYKITEKSQAVAFWCDPISGHATLYWYRQILGQGPELLVQFQDESVVDDSQLPKDRFSAERLKGVDSTLKIQPAELGDSAMYLCASSPRGLAGAPNEQFFGPGTRLTVL.

This clone was counted a few times. The chain carries TRBV5-6 and TRBJ2-7; D not resolved. This CDR3 has 13 amino acids. Germline CDR1 reads SGHDT; CDR2 reads YYEEEE. The V end lost 1 base, the J end lost 2 bases, and 7 bases lay between the germline ends. The CDR3 loop is CASSLSSAYEQYF. The CDR3 DNA reads as TGTGCCAGCAGCTTGAGCAGCGCCTACGAGCAGTACTTC.

The V gene is TRBV6-5, the J gene TRBJ2-1, with 12 bases matching TRBD2. Germline trimming cut 7 bases from V and 5 bases from J; bases unmatched to any gene: 3. This CDR3 has 14 residues. CDR1 and CDR2 from the germline V gene are MNHEY and SVGAGI. Here the CDR3 DNA reads TGTGCCAGCAAGGGACTAGCGGGCAACAATGAGCAGTTCTTC. This translates into CASKGLAGNNEQFF.

The chain employs TRBV14 and TRBJ2-7, with a possible D match to TRBD2 (5 bases). The V and J ends lost 4 bases and 12 bases respectively, with 19 bases between them. This CDR3 comprises 13 residues. Germline CDR1 and CDR2: SGHDN and FVKESK. The CDR3 nucleotides are TGTGCCAGCAGCCTCCCCGGAGGACTCCGGCTGTACTTC. It translates to CASSLPGGLRLYF.

This clone appeared a few times. V and J are TRBV10-3 and TRBJ1-5, with TRBD1 matching 7 bases. This CDR3 contains 14 residues. Per germline, CDR1 ENHRY and CDR2 SYGVKD. After removal of 6 bases from V and 1 base from J, the junction contained 3 bases not matched to a gene. The CDR3 DNA reads TGTGCCATCAGGGAGACAGGGAGCAATCAGCCCCAGCATTTT. Protein product: CAIRETGSNQPQHF.

This clone has more than one count but fewer than ten. The chain joins TRBV14 to TRBJ2-2; possible D gene TRBD2, 5 bases. CDR1 and CDR2 from the germline V gene are SGHDN and FVKESK. The ends were cut back, 5 bases at V and 0 bases at J, with 13 bases in the middle. CDR3 length: 16 amino acids. In DNA form, the CDR3 reads TGTGCCAGCAGCGGTCCGGACTTCGCGAACACCGGGGAGCTGTTTTTT. It codes for CASSGPDFANTGELFF.

J is TRBJ1-1 and V is TRBV7-9; D gene ambiguous. V dropped 7 bases and J dropped 7 bases, with 16 bases sitting between them. Germline lookup yields CDR1 SEHNR and CDR2 FQNEAQ (reference sequence). The CDR3 is 13 amino acids. The CDR3 coding sequence is TGTGCCAGCACCACCGACAAAGGAGGTGAAGCTTTCTTT. Translating it yields CASTTDKGGEAFF.

The chain carries TRBV7-6 and TRBJ2-5, with D possibly TRBD2 on 6 matching bases. Per germline, CDR1 SGHVS and CDR2 FNYEAQ. The CDR3 runs 13 residues. Trimming stripped 6 bases from V and 2 bases from J, with 10 bases between. The chain's CDR3 is CASRGRGQETQYF. DNA for the CDR3: TGTGCCAGCAGGGGTCGGGGGCAAGAGACCCAGTACTTC.

This clone has only a few counts. V gene TRBV27 combines with J gene TRBJ2-2, with 13 bases aligning to TRBD2. V shed 3 bases, J shed 6 bases, and the junction held 4 bases outside the gene matches. CDR1 MNHEY and CDR2 SMNVEV come from the germline V gene (reference sequence). The CDR3 runs to 16 residues. This CDR3 is CASSFGLAGVPGELFF. Written as DNA, the CDR3 is TGTGCCAGCAGTTTCGGACTAGCGGGAGTCCCCGGGGAGCTGTTTTTT.

The chain links TRBV7-9 to TRBJ2-1, with TRBD2 matching over 7 bases. In germline, CDR1 is SEHNR, CDR2 FQNEAQ (reference sequence). There are 16 residues in the CDR3. Trimming took 7 bases from V and 6 from J; bases not matched to a gene: 15. CDR3 sequence: CASTRSAGVPLNEQFF. For the CDR3, the DNA is TGTGCCAGCACCCGATCGGCGGGAGTGCCCCTCAATGAGCAGTTCTTC.

This chain joins TRBV5-6 and TRBJ2-7, with 7 positions matching TRBD2. With 0 bases clipped from V and 4 bases from J, the junction kept 7 bases outside the gene matches. There are 15 residues in the CDR3. CDR1 is SGHDT, CDR2 YYEEEE, per germline. CDR3 residues: CASSLDPGGSYEQYF. The CDR3 DNA follows: TGTGCCAGCAGCTTGGATCCGGGAGGATCGTACGAGCAGTACTTC. The full variable domain, its missing parts supplied by reference TRBV5-6 and TRBJ2-7, is DAGVTQSPTHLIKTRGQQVTLRCSPKSGHDTVSWYQQALGQGPQFIFQYYEEEERQRGNFPDRFSGHQFPNYSSELNVNALLLGDSALYLCASSLDPGGSYEQYFGPGTRLTVT.

V gene TRBV6-5 combines with J gene TRBJ1-3; D is ambiguous. Trimming removed 6 bases from V and 1 base from J, with 10 bases in between. The germline CDR1 and CDR2 sequences are MNHEY and SVGAGI. The CDR3 contains 14 residues. The CDR3 region has the DNA TGTGCCAGCAGCCTAGGAGTATCTGGAAACACCATATATTTT. It translates to CASSLGVSGNTIYF.

The CDR3 sequence is CASSLGQLDPYEQYF. DNA for the CDR3: TGTGCCAGCAGCTTAGGACAGTTGGACCCCTACGAGCAGTACTTC. The chain is built from TRBV7-9 and TRBJ2-7, with D perhaps matching TRBD1 (5 bases). The CDR3 is 15 amino acids. V lost 1 base and J lost 2, with 12 bases in between. Per the germline V gene, CDR1 is SEHNR and CDR2 is FQNEAQ (reference sequence). The variable domain in full, with the rest retrieved from reference TRBV7-9 and TRBJ2-7, is DTGVSQNPRHKITKRGQNVTFRCDPISEHNRLYWYRQTLGQGPEFLTYFQNEAQLEKSRLLSDRFSAERPKGSFSTLEIQRTEQGDSAMYLCASSLGQLDPYEQYFGPGTRLTVT.

The V and J genes are TRBV28 and TRBJ1-5; D possibly corresponds to TRBD1 (6 bases). Per germline, CDR1 MDHEN and CDR2 SYDVKM. This CDR3 spans 14 amino acids. Trimming removed 10 bases at V and 3 bases at J, with 16 bases between. For the CDR3, the DNA is TGTGCCATAGGACCGGGACATCTCAATCAGCCCCAGCATTTT. This encodes CAIGPGHLNQPQHF.

V gene TRBV11-2 combines with J gene TRBJ1-4, with D unclear. V was trimmed by 5 bases and J by 5 bases, leaving 15 bases between them. This CDR3 comprises 15 residues. Germline lookup yields CDR1 SGHAT and CDR2 FQNNGV. The CDR3 reads CASSLLGHPNEKLFF. CDR3 bases: TGTGCCAGCAGCCTTCTTGGGCATCCGAATGAAAAACTGTTTTTT. Supplemented by reference TRBV11-2 and TRBJ1-4, the full variable domain reads EAGVAQSPRYKIIEKRQSVAFWCNPISGHATLYWYQQILGQGPKLLIQFQNNGVVDDSQLPKDRFSAERLKGVDSTLKIQPAKLEDSAVYLCASSLLGHPNEKLFFGSGTQLSVL.

The CDR3 sequence: CASSPPQREPNNEQFF. The CDR3 region has the DNA TGTGCCAGCTCACCTCCCCAGCGGGAGCCTAACAATGAGCAGTTCTTC. V gene TRBV18 combines with J gene TRBJ2-1, with 8 bases matching TRBD2. The V gene end was trimmed by 3 bases and the J gene end by 5 bases; junction bases not matched to a gene: 9. The CDR3 sequence is 16 residues long. Germline V gene lookup returns CDR1 KGHSH and CDR2 LQKENI.

The gene calls are TRBV30 and TRBJ1-1; 7 bases map to TRBD1. The V segment lost 3 bases and the J segment 3 bases; nucleotides outside the gene matches: 7. This CDR3 is 14 amino acids long. From germline, CDR1 is GTSNPN and CDR2 SVGIG (reference sequence). The CDR3 loop reads CAWRYRGGHTEAFF. In nucleotides, the CDR3 is TGTGCCTGGAGGTACAGGGGTGGCCACACTGAAGCTTTCTTT.

The table lists this clone with a few counts. The rearrangement links TRBV5-1 to TRBJ2-5, with TRBD2 matching over 11 bases. The CDR3 consists of 15 residues. Germline assignment: CDR1 SGHRS and CDR2 YFSETQ. V lost 3 bases, J lost 2 bases, and 3 bases stayed unmatched. CDR3: CASSWGLAAQETQYF. CDR3 coding DNA: TGCGCCAGCAGCTGGGGACTAGCGGCGCAAGAGACCCAGTACTTC.

The V and J genes are TRBV7-2 and TRBJ2-7; TRBD2 might be the D (6 bases). The CDR3 has 14 amino acids. Trimming stripped 5 bases from V and 5 bases from J, with 16 bases between. Germline lookup yields CDR1 SGHTA and CDR2 FQGNSA. The CDR3 region is CASSLQVRGDEQYF. The CDR3 DNA sequence: TGTGCCAGCAGCCTCCAGGTTCGCGGGGACGAGCAGTACTTC.

The chain is built from TRBV7-9 and TRBJ1-1; tentative D call: TRBD1 (5 bases). The CDR3 covers 16 residues. The germline gives CDR1 SEHNR, CDR2 FQNEAQ (reference sequence). Trimming removed 7 bases at V and 1 base at J, with 19 bases between. The CDR3 nucleotides are TGTGCCAGCACCTTGGGACCCGGGGGACCGAACACTGAAGCTTTCTTT. Translating it yields CASTLGPGGPNTEAFF.

V usage is TRBV28 and J usage is TRBJ2-7; D is unclear. Trimming cost V 5 bases and J 4 bases, with 9 bases left between them. This CDR3 region has 12 residues. CDR1 and CDR2 from the germline V gene are MDHEN and SYDVKM. In nucleotides, the CDR3 is TGTGCCAGCAGTCTATTTAATTACGAGCAGTACTTC. Residues: CASSLFNYEQYF.

The chain has TRBV5-1 and TRBJ2-7; 8 nucleotides agree with TRBD1. The CDR3 contains 15 residues. Germline values: CDR1 SGHRS, CDR2 YFSETQ. With 0 bases clipped from V and 5 bases from J, the junction kept 7 bases outside the gene matches. The CDR3 DNA reads TGCGCCAGCAGCTTGGAGGGCGGACAGGGCCACGAGCAGTACTTC. Protein: CASSLEGGQGHEQYF.

The chain uses TRBV28 and TRBJ2-2, with a possible D match to TRBD1 (5 bases). Trimming left V 6 bases short and J 0 bases short, with 14 bases between. Per germline, CDR1 MDHEN and CDR2 SYDVKM. The CDR3 is 16 amino acids. The chain's CDR3 is CASSQFRAPNTGELFF. The CDR3 nucleotides read TGTGCCAGCAGCCAATTCAGGGCCCCGAACACCGGGGAGCTGTTTTTT.

The chain carries TRBV10-1 and TRBJ2-5, with a possible D match to TRBD1 (6 bases). V was cut by 7 bases and J by 4 bases, with 16 bases left in between. Per the germline V gene, CDR1 is WNHNN and CDR2 is SYGVQD (reference sequence). CDR3 length: 14 residues. The CDR3 nucleotides read TGCGCCAGCAAGCTACAGGGAGCGGTAGAGACCCAGTACTTC. As protein: CASKLQGAVETQYF.

This chain connects TRBV29-1 to TRBJ2-5; 14 bases match TRBD2. J gave up 4 bases and V 6 bases, and 4 bases lay outside the gene matches. CDR1 SQVTM and CDR2 ANQGSEA come from the germline V gene. The CDR3 loop spans 14 amino acids. DNA for the CDR3: TGCAGCGTGGGCGGACTAGCGGGAGGAGAGACCCAGTACTTC. This encodes CSVGGLAGGETQYF.

Only one count was recorded for this clone. The chain combines TRBV11-2 with TRBJ2-6; TRBD1 aligns across 7 bases. Germline lookup yields CDR1 SGHAT and CDR2 FQNNGV. V shed 3 bases, J shed 0 bases, and the junction held 5 bases outside the gene matches. This CDR3 comprises 17 residues. Here the CDR3 reads CASSLTGKRSGANVLTF. The CDR3 DNA is TGTGCCAGCAGCTTGACAGGGAAGCGCTCTGGGGCCAACGTCCTGACTTTC.

This clone came up a few times. The chain is built from TRBV7-2 and TRBJ2-7; a weak D match, TRBD1 (6 bases). This CDR3 has 14 amino acids. Germline V gene sequence: CDR1 SGHTA, CDR2 FQGNSA. Trimming cost V 3 bases and J 5 bases, with 14 bases left between them. The CDR3 protein is CASSFWGRGDEQYF. The CDR3 bases are TGTGCCAGCAGCTTTTGGGGGCGCGGAGACGAGCAGTACTTC.

The V gene is TRBV19, the J gene TRBJ1-5, with 7 positions matching TRBD1. The germline V gene has CDR1 LNHDA and CDR2 SQIVND (reference sequence). J lost 4 bases, V lost 3 bases, and 9 bases had no gene match. This CDR3 contains 16 residues. The CDR3 reads CASSMTDRALNQPQHF. CDR3 nucleotide sequence: TGTGCCAGTAGTATGACCGACAGGGCACTTAATCAGCCCCAGCATTTT.